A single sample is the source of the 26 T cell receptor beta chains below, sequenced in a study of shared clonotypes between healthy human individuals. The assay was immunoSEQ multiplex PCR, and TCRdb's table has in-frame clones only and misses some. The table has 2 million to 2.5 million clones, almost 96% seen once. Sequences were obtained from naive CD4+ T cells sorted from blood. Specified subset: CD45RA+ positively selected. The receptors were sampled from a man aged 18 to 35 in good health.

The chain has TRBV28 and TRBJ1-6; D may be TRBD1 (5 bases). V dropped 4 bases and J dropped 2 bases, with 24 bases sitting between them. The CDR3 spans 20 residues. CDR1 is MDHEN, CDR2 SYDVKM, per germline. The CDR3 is CASSSRLGATRQAYNSPLHF. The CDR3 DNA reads TGTGCCAGCAGTTCACGTCTTGGGGCTACCCGACAAGCCTATAATTCACCCCTCCACTTT. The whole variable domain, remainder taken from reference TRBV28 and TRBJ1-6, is DVKVTQSSRYLVKRTGEKVFLECVQDMDHENMFWYRQDPGLGLRLIYFSYDVKMKEKGDIPEGYSVSREKKERFSLILESASTNQTSMYLCASSSRLGATRQAYNSPLHFGNGTRLTVT.

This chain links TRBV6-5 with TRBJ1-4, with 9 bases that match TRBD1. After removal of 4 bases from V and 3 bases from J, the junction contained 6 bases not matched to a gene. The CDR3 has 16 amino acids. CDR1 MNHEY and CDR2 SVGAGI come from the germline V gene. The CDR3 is CASSSLQGAPNEKLFF. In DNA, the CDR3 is TGTGCCAGCAGTTCCCTACAGGGGGCACCTAATGAAAAACTGTTTTTT.

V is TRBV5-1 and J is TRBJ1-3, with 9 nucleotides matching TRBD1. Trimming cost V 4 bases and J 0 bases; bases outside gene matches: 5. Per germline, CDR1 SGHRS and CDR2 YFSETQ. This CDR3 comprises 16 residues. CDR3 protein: CASSPTDRGSGNTIYF. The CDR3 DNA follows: TGCGCCAGCAGCCCGACGGACAGGGGCTCTGGAAACACCATATATTTT.

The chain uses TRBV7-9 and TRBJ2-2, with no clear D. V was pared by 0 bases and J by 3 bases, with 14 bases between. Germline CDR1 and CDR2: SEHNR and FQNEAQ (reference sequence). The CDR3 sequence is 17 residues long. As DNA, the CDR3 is TGTGCCAGCAGCTTAGCTATACCGTCCTATGACACCGGGGAGCTGTTTTTT. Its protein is CASSLAIPSYDTGELFF.

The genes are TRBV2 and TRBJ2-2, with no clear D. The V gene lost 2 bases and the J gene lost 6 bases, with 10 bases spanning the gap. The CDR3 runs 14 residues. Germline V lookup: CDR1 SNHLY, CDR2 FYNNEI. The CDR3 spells CASSEQSRPGELFF. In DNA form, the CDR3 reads TGTGCCAGCAGTGAACAGTCGAGGCCCGGGGAGCTGTTTTTT.

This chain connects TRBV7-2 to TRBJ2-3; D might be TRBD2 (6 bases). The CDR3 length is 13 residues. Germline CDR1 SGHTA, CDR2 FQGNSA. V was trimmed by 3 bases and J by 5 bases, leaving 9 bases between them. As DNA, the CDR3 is TGTGCCAGCAGCTTGGGCGGGATAGATACGCAGTATTTT. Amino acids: CASSLGGIDTQYF.

The CDR3 bases are TGTGCCAGCAGCTCACAGGGCGCGGGCGATGAGCAGTTCTTC. It specifies CASSSQGAGDEQFF. This chain joins TRBV11-3 and TRBJ2-1; the D gene is possibly TRBD1 (6 bases). V shed 4 bases and J shed 8 bases, with 15 bases lying between them. This CDR3 contains 14 residues. Germline V gives CDR1 SGHNT, CDR2 YENEEA. Full variable domain (rest looked up from reference TRBV11-3 and TRBJ2-1): EAGVVQSPRYKIIEKKQPVAFWCNPISGHNTLYWYLQNLGQGPELLIRYENEEAVDDSQLPKDRFSAERLKGVDSTLKIQPAELGDSAVYLCASSSQGAGDEQFFGPGTRLTVL.

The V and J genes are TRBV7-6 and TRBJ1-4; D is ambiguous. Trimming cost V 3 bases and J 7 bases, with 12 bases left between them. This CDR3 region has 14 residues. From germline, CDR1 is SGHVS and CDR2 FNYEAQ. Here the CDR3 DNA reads TGTGCCAGCAGCTTGCAGGAGTGGGGTGAAAAACTGTTTTTT. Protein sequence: CASSLQEWGEKLFF.

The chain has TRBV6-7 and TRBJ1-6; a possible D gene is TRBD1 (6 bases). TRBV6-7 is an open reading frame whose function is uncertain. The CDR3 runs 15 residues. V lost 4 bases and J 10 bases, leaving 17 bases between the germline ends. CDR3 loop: CASSFGQYPFSPLHF. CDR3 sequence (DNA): TGTGCCAGCAGTTTTGGACAGTATCCCTTCTCACCCCTCCACTTT.

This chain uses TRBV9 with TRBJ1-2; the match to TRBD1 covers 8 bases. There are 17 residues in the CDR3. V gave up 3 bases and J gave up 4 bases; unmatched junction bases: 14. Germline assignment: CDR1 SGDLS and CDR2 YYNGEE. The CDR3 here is CASSARQTGEGLYGYTF. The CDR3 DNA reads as TGTGCCAGCAGCGCCCGGCAGACAGGGGAGGGTCTCTATGGCTACACCTTC.

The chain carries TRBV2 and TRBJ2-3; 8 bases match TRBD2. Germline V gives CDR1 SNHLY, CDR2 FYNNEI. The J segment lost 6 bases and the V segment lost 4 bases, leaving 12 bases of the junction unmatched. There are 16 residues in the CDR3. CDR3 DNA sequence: TGTGCCAGCAGTGGGGATAGCGGGACGTCGGGGGATACGCAGTATTTT. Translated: CASSGDSGTSGDTQYF.

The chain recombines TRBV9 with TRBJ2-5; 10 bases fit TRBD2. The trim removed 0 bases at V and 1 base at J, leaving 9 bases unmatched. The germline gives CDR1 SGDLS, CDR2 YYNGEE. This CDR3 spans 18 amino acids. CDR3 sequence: CASSVAGVIAGGQETQYF. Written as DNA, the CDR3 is TGTGCCAGCAGCGTAGCAGGGGTGATAGCGGGGGGCCAAGAGACCCAGTACTTC. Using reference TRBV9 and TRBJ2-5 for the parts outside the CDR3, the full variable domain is DSGVTQTPKHLITATGQRVTLRCSPRSGDLSVYWYQQSLDQGLQFLIQYYNGEERAKGNILERFSAQQFPDLHSELNLSSLELGDSALYFCASSVAGVIAGGQETQYFGPGTRLLVL.

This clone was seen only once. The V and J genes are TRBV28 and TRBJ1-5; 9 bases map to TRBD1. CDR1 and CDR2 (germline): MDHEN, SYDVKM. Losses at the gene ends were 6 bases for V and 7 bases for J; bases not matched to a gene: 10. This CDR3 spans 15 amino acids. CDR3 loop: CASRYTGGAEQPQHF. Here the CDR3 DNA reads TGTGCCAGCAGGTATACAGGGGGCGCGGAGCAGCCCCAGCATTTT.

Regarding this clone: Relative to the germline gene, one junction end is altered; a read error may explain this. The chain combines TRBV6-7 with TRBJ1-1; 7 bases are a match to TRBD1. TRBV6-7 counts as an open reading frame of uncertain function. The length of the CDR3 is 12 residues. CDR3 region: CASSQQGPEGLF. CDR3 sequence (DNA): TGTGCCAGCAGTCAACAGGGGCCAGAGGGCCTATTT.

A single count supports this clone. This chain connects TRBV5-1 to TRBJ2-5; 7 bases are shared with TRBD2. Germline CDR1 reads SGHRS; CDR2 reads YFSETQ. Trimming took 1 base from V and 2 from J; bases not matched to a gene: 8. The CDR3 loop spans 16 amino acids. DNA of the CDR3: TGCGCCAGCAGCTTGTCGTTAGCGGGTCTACAAGAGACCCAGTACTTC. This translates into CASSLSLAGLQETQYF.

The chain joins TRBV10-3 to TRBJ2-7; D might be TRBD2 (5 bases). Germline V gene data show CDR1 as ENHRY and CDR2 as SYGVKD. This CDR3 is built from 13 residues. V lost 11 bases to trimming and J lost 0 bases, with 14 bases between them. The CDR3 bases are TGTGCCGTGTCGACTGGGAGCTCCTACGAGCAGTACTTC. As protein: CAVSTGSSYEQYF.

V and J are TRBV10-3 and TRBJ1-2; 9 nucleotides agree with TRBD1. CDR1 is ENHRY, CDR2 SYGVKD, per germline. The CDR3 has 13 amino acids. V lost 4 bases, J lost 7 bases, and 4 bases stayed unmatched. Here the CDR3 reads CAISGQGEVGYTF. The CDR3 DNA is TGTGCCATCAGTGGACAGGGGGAAGTTGGCTACACCTTC.

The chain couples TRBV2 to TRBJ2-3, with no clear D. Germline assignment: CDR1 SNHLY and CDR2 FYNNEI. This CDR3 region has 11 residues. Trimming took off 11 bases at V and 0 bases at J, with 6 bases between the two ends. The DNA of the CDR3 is TGTGCCGTGACTAGCACAGATACGCAGTATTTT. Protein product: CAVTSTDTQYF.

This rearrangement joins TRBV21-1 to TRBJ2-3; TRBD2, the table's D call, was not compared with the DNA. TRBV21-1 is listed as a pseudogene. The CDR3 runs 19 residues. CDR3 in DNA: TGTGCCAGCAGCAAACTAGCGGCCACATTATTTTCTAGCACAGATACGCAGTATTTT. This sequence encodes CASSKLAATLFSSTDTQYF.

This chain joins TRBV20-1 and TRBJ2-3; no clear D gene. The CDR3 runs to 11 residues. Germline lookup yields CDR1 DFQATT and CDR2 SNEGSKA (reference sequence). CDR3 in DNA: TGCAGACCCACCCCCCCAGATACGCAGTATTTT. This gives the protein CRPTPPDTQYF.

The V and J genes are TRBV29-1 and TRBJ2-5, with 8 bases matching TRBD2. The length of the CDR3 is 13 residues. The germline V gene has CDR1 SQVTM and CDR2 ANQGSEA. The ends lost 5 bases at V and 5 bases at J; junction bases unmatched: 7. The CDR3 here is CSVSSGSSETQYF. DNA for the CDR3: TGCAGCGTTTCAAGCGGGAGTTCTGAGACCCAGTACTTC. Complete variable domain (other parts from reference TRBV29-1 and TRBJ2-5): SAVISQKPSRDICQRGTSLTIQCQVDSQVTMMFWYRQQPGQSLTLIATANQGSEATYESGFVIDKFPISRPNLTFSTLTVSNMSPEDSSIYLCSVSSGSSETQYFGPGTRLLVL.

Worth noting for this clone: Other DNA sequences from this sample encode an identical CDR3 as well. In nucleotides, the CDR3 is TGTGCCAGCTCACCCCCAACCGGGTACACTGAAGCTTTCTTT. This translates into CASSPPTGYTEAFF. The V gene is TRBV18, the J gene TRBJ1-1; D is uncertain. The germline CDR1 and CDR2 sequences are KGHSH and LQKENI. With 3 bases removed from V and 3 bases from J, the gap between germline ends came to 11 bases. CDR3 size: 14 residues.

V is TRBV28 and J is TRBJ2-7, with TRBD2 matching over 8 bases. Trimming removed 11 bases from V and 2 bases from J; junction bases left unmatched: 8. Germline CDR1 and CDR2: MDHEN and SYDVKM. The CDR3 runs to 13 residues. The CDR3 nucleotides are TGTGCCGGGGGGAGCGGGGGAACCTACGAGCAGTACTTC. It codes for CAGGSGGTYEQYF.

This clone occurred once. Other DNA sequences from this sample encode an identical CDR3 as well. CDR3 amino acids: CASSYSGTDNYGYTF. DNA for the CDR3: TGTGCCAGCAGTTACTCCGGGACAGACAACTATGGCTACACCTTC. This chain links TRBV6-5 with TRBJ1-2; 7 bases map to TRBD1. Germline V CDR1 and CDR2: MNHEY, SVGAGI. With V trimmed by 0 bases and J by 2 bases, 3 bases remained unmatched. The CDR3 extends over 15 amino acids.

CDR3 bases: TGTGCCAGCAGTGAAGACAGGGTCTATGGCTACACCTTC. Protein product: CASSEDRVYGYTF. The rearrangement joins TRBV2 to TRBJ1-2; possible D gene TRBD1, 6 bases. V was shortened by 1 base and J by 4 bases, with 7 bases between the two germline ends. Germline V gene lookup returns CDR1 SNHLY and CDR2 FYNNEI. The CDR3 contains 13 residues.

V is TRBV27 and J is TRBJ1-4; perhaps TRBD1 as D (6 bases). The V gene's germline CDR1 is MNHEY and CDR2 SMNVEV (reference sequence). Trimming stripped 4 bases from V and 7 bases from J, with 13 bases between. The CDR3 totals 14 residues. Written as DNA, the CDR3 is TGTGCCAGCAGTTCAATGGGGGCGGGTGAAAAACTGTTTTTT. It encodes CASSSMGAGEKLFF.